Listed below are T cell receptor beta chains from one sample, sequenced in a study of blood T cell repertoires in COVID-19. Using immunoSEQ multiplex PCR, the repertoire was profiled, and TCRdb retains in-frame clones only, with some absent. Of around 200,000 clones listed, 83% were seen once; the top ten hold more than 8%. The sequenced sample was peripheral blood. These receptors came from a woman between 50 and 59 years old with acute or convalescent COVID-19. Both conserved end residues are part of each CDR3. Fields, in order: CDR3 protein, CDR3 DNA, clone size, V gene, J gene, D gene. A D gene is named only where the DNA matches it firmly. Expanded clones are given a class, and other clones once, few, many or no size at all.

CDR3aa: CASSQLAGVYEQYF
CDR3nt: TGTGCCAGCTCACAACTAGCGGGAGTGTACGAGCAGTACTTC
abundance: NA
v_gene: TRBV18
j_gene: TRBJ2-7
d_gene: TRBD2

CDR3aa: CASRTIGDRESTDTQYF
CDR3nt: TGCGCCAGCAGGACGATAGGGGACAGGGAAAGCACAGATACGCAGTATTTT
abundance: NA
v_gene: TRBV5-1
j_gene: TRBJ2-3
d_gene: TRBD1

CDR3aa: CASSPGSSAREQYF
CDR3nt: TGTGCCAGCAGCCCCGGGTCCTCTGCCCGCGAGCAGTACTTC
abundance: NA
v_gene: TRBV6-6
j_gene: TRBJ2-7
d_gene: NA

CDR3aa: CASSPGVDYEQYF
CDR3nt: TGTGCCAGCAGCCCCGGGGTGGACTACGAGCAGTACTTC
abundance: once
v_gene: TRBV4-2
j_gene: TRBJ2-7
d_gene: NA

CDR3aa: CASSIENQETQYF
CDR3nt: TGTGCCAGCAGTATAGAGAACCAAGAGACCCAGTACTTC
abundance: few
v_gene: TRBV6-5
j_gene: TRBJ2-5
d_gene: NA

CDR3aa: CASGEGLAGGLEQFF
CDR3nt: TGTGCCAGCGGGGAGGGACTAGCGGGAGGATTAGAGCAGTTCTTC
abundance: NA
v_gene: TRBV4-2
j_gene: TRBJ2-1
d_gene: TRBD2

CDR3aa: CASSHSAGVEQFF
CDR3nt: TGTGCCAGCAGTCACTCCGCAGGGGTTGAGCAGTTCTTC
abundance: few
v_gene: TRBV6-6
j_gene: TRBJ2-1
d_gene: NA

CDR3aa: CASTGGGEKLFF
CDR3nt: TGTGCCAGCACCGGCGGTGGCGAAAAACTGTTTTTT
abundance: NA
v_gene: TRBV28
j_gene: TRBJ1-4
d_gene: NA

CDR3aa: CASSERQVWEQYF
CDR3nt: TGTGCCAGCAGTGAACGGCAGGTGTGGGAGCAGTACTTC
abundance: NA
v_gene: TRBV2
j_gene: TRBJ2-7
d_gene: NA

CDR3aa: CASSVFTRSYNEQFF
CDR3nt: TGTGCCAGCAGCGTGTTCACTCGCTCCTACAATGAGCAGTTCTTC
abundance: NA
v_gene: TRBV7-8
j_gene: TRBJ2-1
d_gene: NA

CDR3aa: CASSPGTVHEQFF
CDR3nt: TGCGCCAGCAGCCCTGGGACTGTCCATGAGCAGTTCTTC
abundance: once
v_gene: TRBV5-1
j_gene: TRBJ2-1
d_gene: NA

CDR3aa: CASSPGTSMNTEAFF
CDR3nt: TGTGCCAGCAGTCCCGGGACATCCATGAACACTGAAGCTTTCTTT
abundance: once
v_gene: TRBV6-5
j_gene: TRBJ1-1
d_gene: NA

CDR3aa: CASSISDSINQPQHF
CDR3nt: TGTGCCAGTAGTATATCAGACAGCATCAATCAGCCCCAGCATTTT
abundance: NA
v_gene: TRBV19
j_gene: TRBJ1-5
d_gene: NA

CDR3aa: CASSVGGGPEQYF
CDR3nt: TGTGCCAGCAGCGTGGGCGGCGGGCCCGAGCAGTACTTC
abundance: once
v_gene: TRBV5-6
j_gene: TRBJ2-7
d_gene: NA

CDR3aa: CASSWGGYGSAEQYF
CDR3nt: TGTGCCAGCAGTTGGGGGGGGTATGGGTCTGCCGAGCAGTACTTC
abundance: NA
v_gene: TRBV27
j_gene: TRBJ2-7
d_gene: TRBD2

CDR3aa: CASSHSGSSGELFF
CDR3nt: TGTGCCAGCAGCCATTCGGGGAGTTCCGGGGAGCTGTTTTTT
abundance: NA
v_gene: TRBV3-1/TRBV3-2
j_gene: TRBJ2-2
d_gene: NA

CDR3aa: CASSAPRLARQETQYF
CDR3nt: TGTGCCAGCAGTGCCCCTCGACTAGCGAGACAAGAGACCCAGTACTTC
abundance: NA
v_gene: TRBV2
j_gene: TRBJ2-5
d_gene: TRBD2

CDR3aa: CASSSGATSGTQYF
CDR3nt: TGTGCCAGCAGCTCAGGGGCGACCAGTGGAACGCAGTATTTT
abundance: NA
v_gene: TRBV7-2
j_gene: TRBJ2-3
d_gene: NA

CDR3aa: CASSLFTSGSSEQYF
CDR3nt: TGTGCCAGCAGCTTGTTCACTAGCGGGAGTTCCGAGCAGTACTTC
abundance: few
v_gene: TRBV5-6
j_gene: TRBJ2-7
d_gene: TRBD2

CDR3aa: CASSFRRDSSYEQYF
CDR3nt: TGTGCTAGCAGCTTTCGCCGGGACAGTTCCTACGAGCAGTACTTC
abundance: NA
v_gene: TRBV7-7
j_gene: TRBJ2-7
d_gene: TRBD1

CDR3aa: CASSLQEGITYEQYF
CDR3nt: TGCGCCAGCAGCTTGCAGGAGGGAATCACCTACGAGCAGTACTTC
abundance: once
v_gene: TRBV5-1
j_gene: TRBJ2-7
d_gene: NA

CDR3aa: CASSPGLFEQYF
CDR3nt: TGCGCCAGCAGCCCTGGACTGTTCGAGCAGTACTTC
abundance: NA
v_gene: TRBV5-1
j_gene: TRBJ2-7
d_gene: NA

CDR3aa: CATGLAAAYNEQFF
CDR3nt: TGTGCCACGGGACTAGCGGCAGCCTACAATGAGCAGTTCTTC
abundance: NA
v_gene: TRBV2
j_gene: TRBJ2-1
d_gene: TRBD2

CDR3aa: CASSIQGTKNTEAFF
CDR3nt: TGTGCCAGTAGTATCCAGGGGACCAAGAACACTGAAGCTTTCTTT
abundance: NA
v_gene: TRBV19
j_gene: TRBJ1-1
d_gene: NA

CDR3aa: CASSLSGGTEAFF
CDR3nt: TGTGCCAGCAGCTTATCGGGGGGGACTGAAGCTTTCTTT
abundance: once
v_gene: TRBV7-2
j_gene: TRBJ1-1
d_gene: NA

CDR3aa: CASSPTGPSEQYF
CDR3nt: TGTGCCAGCAGCCCTACAGGTCCCAGCGAGCAGTACTTC
abundance: few
v_gene: TRBV3-1/TRBV3-2
j_gene: TRBJ2-7
d_gene: NA

CDR3aa: CASRGGVIAGELFF
CDR3nt: TGCGCCAGCCGGGGGGGAGTAATCGCCGGGGAGCTGTTTTTT
abundance: once
v_gene: TRBV10-2
j_gene: TRBJ2-2
d_gene: TRBD2

CDR3aa: CASSFVSTTGSTGELFF
CDR3nt: TGTGCCAGCAGTTTTGTCTCGACGACAGGGTCGACCGGGGAGCTGTTTTTT
abundance: NA
v_gene: TRBV28
j_gene: TRBJ2-2
d_gene: TRBD1

CDR3aa: CASSYSGQDSYNEQFF
CDR3nt: TGTGCCAGCAGTTACTCGGGCCAGGACAGCTACAATGAGCAGTTCTTC
abundance: NA
v_gene: TRBV6-5
j_gene: TRBJ2-1
d_gene: NA

CDR3aa: CASSPSTGELYGYTF
CDR3nt: TGTGCCAGCTCACCTTCGACAGGGGAATTGTATGGCTACACCTTC
abundance: NA
v_gene: TRBV18
j_gene: TRBJ1-2
d_gene: TRBD1

CDR3aa: CSVEDRQGGYEQYF
CDR3nt: TGCAGCGTTGAAGATAGGCAGGGGGGCTACGAGCAGTACTTC
abundance: NA
v_gene: TRBV29-1
j_gene: TRBJ2-7
d_gene: NA

CDR3aa: CASTSGSSYNEQFF
CDR3nt: TGTGCCAGTACTAGCGGTAGCTCCTACAATGAGCAGTTCTTC
abundance: NA
v_gene: TRBV19
j_gene: TRBJ2-1
d_gene: TRBD2

CDR3aa: CASSQPRSYSNQPQHF
CDR3nt: TGTGCCAGCAGCCAGCCCAGGTCCTACAGCAATCAGCCCCAGCATTTT
abundance: NA
v_gene: TRBV6-2/TRBV6-3
j_gene: TRBJ1-5
d_gene: NA

CDR3aa: CASSLGTTTGREQYF
CDR3nt: TGTGCCAGCAGCCTCGGGACTACTACAGGGAGGGAGCAGTACTTC
abundance: NA
v_gene: TRBV3-1/TRBV3-2
j_gene: TRBJ2-7
d_gene: NA

CDR3aa: CASSRSGQIQETQYF
CDR3nt: TGTGCCAGCTCACGTTCGGGACAGATCCAAGAGACCCAGTACTTC
abundance: few
v_gene: TRBV18
j_gene: TRBJ2-5
d_gene: TRBD1

CDR3aa: CASSPGTSNSPLHF
CDR3nt: TGCGCCAGCAGCCCCGGGACAAGCAATTCACCCCTCCACTTT
abundance: NA
v_gene: TRBV5-1
j_gene: TRBJ1-6
d_gene: NA

CDR3aa: CASSVAATDTQYF
CDR3nt: TGTGCCAGCAGCGTAGCTGCGACAGATACGCAGTATTTT
abundance: NA
v_gene: TRBV9
j_gene: TRBJ2-3
d_gene: NA

CDR3aa: CASSQGTRGPEQFF
CDR3nt: TGTGCCAGCTCTCAAGGGACTAGGGGACCTGAGCAGTTCTTC
abundance: NA
v_gene: TRBV18
j_gene: TRBJ2-1
d_gene: TRBD2

CDR3aa: CASSQDRIGGPKAFF
CDR3nt: TGTGCCAGCAGCCAAGATCGAATAGGGGGTCCGAAAGCTTTCTTT
abundance: NA
v_gene: TRBV14
j_gene: TRBJ1-1
d_gene: NA

CDR3aa: CASSPRGGVNSPLHF
CDR3nt: TGTGCCAGCAGCCCGAGGGGGGGAGTTAATTCACCCCTCCACTTT
abundance: NA
v_gene: TRBV3-1/TRBV3-2
j_gene: TRBJ1-6
d_gene: NA

CDR3aa: CASSISTGGTYEQYF
CDR3nt: TGTGCCAGTAGTATTAGTACGGGAGGGACCTACGAGCAGTACTTC
abundance: NA
v_gene: TRBV19
j_gene: TRBJ2-7
d_gene: TRBD2

CDR3aa: CASSPTSGSSYEQYF
CDR3nt: TGTGCCAGCAGTCCAACTAGCGGGAGCTCCTACGAGCAGTACTTC
abundance: NA
v_gene: TRBV27
j_gene: TRBJ2-7
d_gene: TRBD2

CDR3aa: CASSVEGSGVSSYNEQFF
CDR3nt: TGTGCCAGCAGCGTAGAGGGTAGCGGAGTCTCCTCCTACAATGAGCAGTTCTTC
abundance: NA
v_gene: TRBV9
j_gene: TRBJ2-1
d_gene: NA

CDR3aa: CASSQNAGTRPGEQYF
CDR3nt: TGCGCCAGCAGCCAGAACGCCGGGACTAGGCCGGGTGAGCAGTACTTC
abundance: NA
v_gene: TRBV5-1
j_gene: TRBJ2-7
d_gene: TRBD2

CDR3aa: CASSGGLSSYEQYF
CDR3nt: TGTGCCAGCAGTGGTGGGCTGAGCTCCTACGAGCAGTACTTC
abundance: few
v_gene: TRBV5-6
j_gene: TRBJ2-7
d_gene: NA

CDR3aa: CASSLDQGGTQYF
CDR3nt: TGCGCCAGCAGCTTGGACCAGGGGGGGACCCAGTACTTC
abundance: NA
v_gene: TRBV5-1
j_gene: TRBJ2-5
d_gene: NA

CDR3aa: CASLGGDSNYGYTF
CDR3nt: TGCGCCAGCCTCGGAGGGGACAGTAACTATGGCTACACCTTC
abundance: NA
v_gene: TRBV5-1
j_gene: TRBJ1-2
d_gene: TRBD1